The 21 T cell receptor beta chains listed next were all sequenced from one sample in a study of shared clonotypes between healthy human individuals. Profiled with immunoSEQ multiplex PCR; TCRdb holds only in-frame clones, not every one. The sample includes more than 2 million clones, about 95% seen only once; the top ten take roughly 1%. CD8 cells regarded as naive lacked CD45RO, were positively chosen for CCR7, and omitted terminally differentiated effector memory CD45RA+ cells. Sequencing used naive CD8+ T cells sorted from blood. Receptors were obtained from a man between 18 and 35 years old in good health.

The J gene is TRBJ2-7, the V gene TRBV27, with no clear D. CDR1 is MNHEY, CDR2 SMNVEV, per germline (reference sequence). This CDR3 comprises 13 residues. Trimming left V 6 bases short and J 3 bases short, with 12 bases between. The chain's CDR3 is CASSYLAGYEQYF. CDR3 in DNA: TGTGCCAGCAGCTATCTCGCCGGCTACGAGCAGTACTTC.

This chain connects TRBV11-2 to TRBJ2-7; weak D call: TRBD1 (5 bases). V gave up 4 bases and J gave up 3 bases, with 10 bases separating them. The CDR3 spans 13 residues. Germline lookup yields CDR1 SGHAT and CDR2 FQNNGV. This chain's CDR3 is CASSWGLVYEQYF. CDR3 DNA sequence: TGTGCCAGCAGCTGGGGCCTAGTCTACGAGCAGTACTTC.

This rearrangement joins TRBV14 to TRBJ1-3, with D maybe TRBD1 (5 bases). Germline V gene lookup returns CDR1 SGHDN and CDR2 FVKESK. The CDR3 covers 16 residues. V was trimmed by 1 base and J by 3 bases, leaving 13 bases between them. The CDR3 spells CASSQVGGASGNTIYF. In DNA form, the CDR3 reads TGTGCCAGCAGCCAAGTCGGAGGGGCCAGTGGAAACACCATATATTTT. Looking up the rest from reference TRBV14 and TRBJ1-3 gives the full variable domain: EAGVTQFPSHSVIEKGQTVTLRCDPISGHDNLYWYRRVMGKEIKFLLHFVKESKQDESGMPNNRFLAERTGGTYSTLKVQPAELEDSGVYFCASSQVGGASGNTIYFGEGSWLTVV.

The chain uses TRBV9 and TRBJ2-3; a weak D match, TRBD2 (6 bases). V dropped 1 base and J dropped 0 bases, with 9 bases sitting between them. Germline CDR1 is SGDLS and CDR2 is YYNGEE. The CDR3 has 15 amino acids. The CDR3: CASSVWGDSTDTQYF. The CDR3 region has the DNA TGTGCCAGCAGCGTATGGGGGGATAGCACAGATACGCAGTATTTT.

The chain is built from TRBV11-2 and TRBJ1-1; 8 bases match TRBD1. V dropped 1 base and J dropped 6; count of bases not matched to a gene: 7. The length of the CDR3 is 15 residues. Looked up from germline, CDR1 is SGHAT and CDR2 is FQNNGV. In nucleotides, the CDR3 is TGTGCCAGCAGCTTAGCTGACAGGGGCAAGCCTGAAGCTTTCTTT. Protein sequence: CASSLADRGKPEAFF.

The chain carries TRBV6-6 and TRBJ2-1; D ambiguous. Trimming took off 4 bases at V and 10 bases at J, with 11 bases between the two ends. The CDR3 runs to 12 residues. Germline assignment: CDR1 MNHNY and CDR2 SVGAGI (reference sequence). The CDR3: CASSSRDEEQFF. The CDR3 DNA reads as TGTGCCAGCAGTTCCCGAGATGAGGAGCAGTTCTTC.

The gene calls are TRBV19 and TRBJ2-7, with D uncertain. The CDR3 has 14 residues. V lost 5 bases, J lost 3 bases, and 14 bases lay in between. Germline V gene sequence: CDR1 LNHDA, CDR2 SQIVND (reference sequence). The CDR3, as DNA: TGTGCCAGTAGTTTGCGGCCTAGTGGCTACGAGCAGTACTTC. Its protein product is CASSLRPSGYEQYF.

This clone came up a few times. The rearrangement links TRBV4-1 to TRBJ1-5; 9 nucleotides align to TRBD1. The germline V gene encodes CDR1 MGHRA and CDR2 YSYEKL. Trimming at V came to 1 base and at J to 2 bases, leaving 12 bases not matched to a gene. This CDR3 region has 19 residues. In DNA, the CDR3 is TGCGCCAGCAGCCAAGGCTCTTCGGGTCGGACAGGGGGCAATCAGCCCCAGCATTTT. Its protein product is CASSQGSSGRTGGNQPQHF.

The CDR3 reads CASSLSQGYPSYEQYF. The CDR3 nucleotides are TGCGCCAGCAGCTTGTCTCAGGGTTACCCCTCCTACGAGCAGTACTTC. The rearrangement uses TRBV5-1 and TRBJ2-7; D is possibly TRBD1 (5 bases). This CDR3 has 16 residues. V was pared by 1 base and J by 0 bases, with 14 bases between. The V gene's germline CDR1 is SGHRS and CDR2 YFSETQ.

The rearrangement links TRBV6-5 to TRBJ1-2; D not certain. The CDR3 length is 13 residues. The germline V and J ends were trimmed by 5 bases and 4 bases, with 11 bases remaining between them. Germline CDR1 MNHEY, CDR2 SVGAGI. The CDR3 DNA reads TGTGCCAGCAGTCTCTCAGCGCCCTATGGCTACACCTTC. Protein: CASSLSAPYGYTF.

The chain is built from TRBV27 and TRBJ1-5; TRBD1 might be the D (5 bases). This CDR3 has 16 amino acids. From germline, CDR1 is MNHEY and CDR2 SMNVEV (reference sequence). The ends were cut back, 2 bases at V and 1 base at J, with 12 bases in the middle. The CDR3 protein is CASSLAGGASNQPQHF. In DNA, the CDR3 is TGTGCCAGCAGTTTAGCGGGAGGGGCCAGCAATCAGCCCCAGCATTTT.

The chain uses TRBV9 and TRBJ2-7; D is undetermined. The germline V gene encodes CDR1 SGDLS and CDR2 YYNGEE. The CDR3 consists of 14 residues. The V gene lost 0 bases and the J gene lost 1 base, with 8 bases spanning the gap. The CDR3 protein is CASSVVPFSYEQYF. The CDR3 nucleotides are TGTGCCAGCAGCGTAGTCCCCTTTTCCTACGAGCAGTACTTC.

The chain uses TRBV7-9 and TRBJ2-7; TRBD1 matches 7 bases. The CDR3 is 17 amino acids. V dropped 2 bases and J dropped 0; count of bases not matched to a gene: 10. The germline CDR1 and CDR2 sequences are SEHNR and FQNEAQ (reference sequence). The CDR3 coding sequence is TGTGCCAGCAGCTTACCTACTACAGGGGCCGACTCCTACGAGCAGTACTTC. Translation: CASSLPTTGADSYEQYF. The variable domain in full, with the rest retrieved from reference TRBV7-9 and TRBJ2-7, is DTGVSQNPRHKITKRGQNVTFRCDPISEHNRLYWYRQTLGQGPEFLTYFQNEAQLEKSRLLSDRFSAERPKGSFSTLEIQRTEQGDSAMYLCASSLPTTGADSYEQYFGPGTRLTVT.

This chain links TRBV6-6 with TRBJ1-2, with D possibly being TRBD1 (5 bases). CDR1 is MNHNY, CDR2 SVGAGI, per germline (reference sequence). The CDR3 spans 13 residues. With 0 bases removed from V and 7 bases from J, the gap between germline ends came to 9 bases. CDR3 DNA sequence: TGTGCCAGCAGTTACTCGGGACGAGGTGGCTACACCTTC. Translation gives CASSYSGRGGYTF.

The chain couples TRBV19 to TRBJ2-6, with a tentative D call TRBD1 (6 bases). This CDR3 comprises 14 residues. Trimming shortened V by 8 bases and J by 2 bases, and 10 bases separated the two germline ends. The germline V gene encodes CDR1 LNHDA and CDR2 SQIVND (reference sequence). The CDR3 DNA follows: TGTGCCAGTCCCTACAGGGCTGGGGCCAACGTCCTGACTTTC. It specifies CASPYRAGANVLTF. The variable domain in full, completed from reference TRBV19 and TRBJ2-6, reads DGGITQSPKYLFRKEGQNVTLSCEQNLNHDAMYWYRQDPGQGLRLIYYSQIVNDFQKGDIAEGYSVSREKKESFPLTVTSAQKNPTAFYLCASPYRAGANVLTFGAGSRLTVL.

To note about this clone: The identical CDR3 is also encoded by other nucleotide sequences in the sample. J is TRBJ2-7 and V is TRBV9; D may be TRBD2 (6 bases). V lost 0 bases and J 2 bases, leaving 9 bases between the germline ends. CDR1 and CDR2 (germline): SGDLS, YYNGEE. The CDR3 is 14 residues long. CDR3 loop: CASSVGSSAYEQYF. The CDR3 DNA is TGTGCCAGCAGCGTAGGATCTAGCGCCTACGAGCAGTACTTC. The variable domain in full, completed from reference TRBV9 and TRBJ2-7, reads DSGVTQTPKHLITATGQRVTLRCSPRSGDLSVYWYQQSLDQGLQFLIQYYNGEERAKGNILERFSAQQFPDLHSELNLSSLELGDSALYFCASSVGSSAYEQYFGPGTRLTVT.

The V call is TRBV9, the J call TRBJ2-5; TRBD2 matches 8 bases. The germline CDR1 and CDR2 sequences are SGDLS and YYNGEE. The CDR3 is 18 residues long. V was clipped by 4 bases and J by 5 bases; unmatched bases: 19. CDR3 loop: CASSPAGVAGDARETQYF. DNA for the CDR3: TGTGCCAGCAGCCCAGCGGGGGTGGCGGGAGATGCTCGGGAGACCCAGTACTTC.

The V call is TRBV29-1, the J call TRBJ2-3; D is unresolved. Trimming took off 0 bases at V and 2 bases at J, with 9 bases between the two ends. The CDR3 covers 14 residues. The germline CDR1 and CDR2 sequences are SQVTM and ANQGSEA. CDR3 in DNA: TGCAGCGTTGAAGATTTCCTTTCCACAGATACGCAGTATTTT. Its protein product is CSVEDFLSTDTQYF.

This clone was observed once. This chain uses TRBV2 with TRBJ2-1; TRBD2 matches 7 bases. Germline CDR1 SNHLY, CDR2 FYNNEI. J lost 5 bases, V lost 7 bases, and 8 bases had no gene match. This CDR3 contains 14 residues. The CDR3: CASMGLAGDNEQFF. The CDR3 DNA reads as TGTGCCAGCATGGGGTTAGCGGGTGACAATGAGCAGTTCTTC. Based on the CDR3 plus reference TRBV2 and TRBJ2-1, the full variable domain is EPEVTQTPSHQVTQMGQEVILRCVPISNHLYFYWYRQILGQKVEFLVSFYNNEISEKSEIFDDQFSVERPDGSNFTLKIRSTKLEDSAMYFCASMGLAGDNEQFFGPGTRLTVL.

The sample holds one count of this clone. This sequence joins TRBV6-5 and TRBJ2-1; 9 nucleotides line up with TRBD2. Germline V CDR1 and CDR2: MNHEY, SVGAGI. V gave up 2 bases and J gave up 4 bases; unmatched junction bases: 6. This CDR3 contains 16 residues. The CDR3 region has the DNA TGTGCCAGCAGTTACGGCGGGAGGGTAGGGTACAATGAGCAGTTCTTC. Its protein is CASSYGGRVGYNEQFF.

The gene calls are TRBV13 and TRBJ2-7, with 8 bases fitting TRBD1. The CDR3 runs 15 residues. Trimming at V came to 3 bases and at J to 4 bases, leaving 8 bases not matched to a gene. Germline loops: CDR1 PRHDT, CDR2 FYEKMQ (reference sequence). CDR3 coding DNA: TGTGCCAGCAGCTTTACCGGGACAGGCTTATACGAGCAGTACTTC. Its protein product is CASSFTGTGLYEQYF.